The T cell receptor beta chain described here comes from a study of cytotoxic CD8 clonotypes in ibrutinib-treated CLL. In the study overall: After a median roughly 12 months on treatment (6 to 36), response samples were drawn. Mean productive templates were approximately 230,000; mean productive rearrangements were approximately 94,000.

V gave up 10 bases and J gave up 4 bases; unmatched junction bases: 8. The CDR3 covers 13 residues. Per germline, CDR1 MGHDK and CDR2 SYGVNS. Points from the study as a whole: The clonality went up when patients responded to ibrutinib and dropped back toward baseline at progression.

Here immunoSEQ multiplex PCR was the method, and the copy in TCRdb shows in-frame clones only, minus some. The sample holds approximately 350,000 clones, 60% to 80% seen once. This clone was counted only a few times. Its specificity is not known. The sample here was PBMCs, taken after 36 months of ibrutinib treatment. The rearrangement joins TRBV25-1 to TRBJ2-7; 9 nucleotides align to TRBD1. The origin of this receptor is a human donor with chronic lymphocytic leukemia. The CDR3 DNA sequence: TGTGCCACCGCACAGGGGGCGCAGTACGAGCAGTACTTC. This gives the protein CATAQGAQYEQYF.